This entry lists 9 T cell receptor beta chains sequenced from one sample in a study of preoperative IRX-2 immunotherapy in early breast cancer. The treatment denotes: preoperative locoregional IRX-2 cytokine immunotherapy. TCRdb keeps only in-frame clones here, not all; method: immunoSEQ multiplex PCR. The table records about 98,000 clones, roughly 90% of them present only once. The starting material was tumor tissue, obtained after IRX-2 immunotherapy. These TCRs come from a human donor with breast cancer.

The chain has TRBV19 and TRBJ2-3; D uncertain. This CDR3 contains 14 residues. Trimming cost V 4 bases and J 6 bases, with 14 bases left between them. Germline assignment: CDR1 LNHDA and CDR2 SQIVND (reference sequence). CDR3 region: CASSRARDPDTQYF. Written as DNA, the CDR3 is TGTGCCAGTAGTAGGGCTAGAGATCCGGATACGCAGTATTTT.

V gene TRBV6-4 combines with J gene TRBJ2-3; D remains ambiguous. The CDR3 runs to 14 residues. The germline V and J ends were trimmed by 5 bases and 5 bases, with 14 bases remaining between them. Germline CDR1 reads MRHNA; CDR2 reads SNTAGT. The CDR3 loop reads CASSYLTAGDTQYF. CDR3 sequence (DNA): TGTGCCAGCAGTTACCTGACGGCTGGAGATACGCAGTATTTT.

This clone was picked up one time. This sequence joins TRBV6-7 and TRBJ2-1, with D tentatively TRBD2 (5 bases). TRBV6-7 is designated an ORF whose function remains uncertain. This CDR3 has 17 residues. Trimming cost V 7 bases and J 0 bases, with 19 bases left between them. The CDR3 protein is CASNSPSAGLSYNEQFF. CDR3 DNA: TGTGCCAGCAACTCTCCCAGCGCGGGCCTCTCCTACAATGAGCAGTTCTTC.

The chain uses TRBV28 and TRBJ1-2; no firm D call. CDR3 length: 12 residues. The germline CDR1 and CDR2 sequences are MDHEN and SYDVKM. V gave up 7 bases and J gave up 8 bases, with 14 bases separating them. The CDR3 nucleotides are TGTGCCAGCATACGGAGATCGGGAGGCTACACCTTC. This sequence encodes CASIRRSGGYTF.

The V gene is TRBV6-8, the J gene TRBJ1-2, with 7 bases lining up with TRBD1. Germline V gene data show CDR1 as MNHGY and CDR2 as SAAAGT. Trimming took 5 bases from V and 11 from J; bases not matched to a gene: 8. The CDR3 consists of 12 residues. The CDR3 region has the DNA TGTGCCAGCAGTGGTGGAGGGGGCGGTTACACCTTC. Amino acids: CASSGGGGGYTF.

The rearrangement uses TRBV11-3 and TRBJ2-3; 7 bases agree with TRBD1. CDR1 and CDR2 from the germline V gene are SGHNT and YENEEA. Unmatched junction bases numbered 4, after V lost 5 bases and J lost 2 bases. The CDR3 covers 14 residues. As DNA, the CDR3 is TGTGCCAGCAGCAAGGACAGGACCACAGATACGCAGTATTTT. It codes for CASSKDRTTDTQYF.

The gene calls are TRBV15 and TRBJ1-1, with 8 bases lining up with TRBD1. Germline V gives CDR1 LNHNV, CDR2 YYDKDF (reference sequence). The CDR3 has 16 residues. V gave up 0 bases and J gave up 4 bases; unmatched junction bases: 7. As DNA, the CDR3 is TGTGCCACCAGCAGAGATACAGGACAGGGTTCCACTGAAGCTTTCTTT. Translating it yields CATSRDTGQGSTEAFF. The full variable domain, with the rest looked up from reference TRBV15 and TRBJ1-1, is DAMVIQNPRYQVTQFGKPVTLSCSQTLNHNVMYWYQQKSSQAPKLLFHYYDKDFNNEADTPDNFQSRRPNTSFCFLDIRSPGLGDTAMYLCATSRDTGQGSTEAFFGQGTRLTVV.

This clone was counted a single time. The chain joins TRBV11-1 to TRBJ2-2, with a tentative D call TRBD2 (6 bases). The V gene's germline CDR1 is SGHAT and CDR2 FQDESV (reference sequence). The CDR3 loop spans 15 amino acids. V lost 3 bases and J lost 3, with 11 bases in between. CDR3: CASSLRRGDTGELFF. The CDR3 coding sequence is TGTGCCAGCAGCTTGAGGCGGGGAGACACCGGGGAGCTGTTTTTT.

The chain is built from TRBV28 and TRBJ1-2; D remains unclear. Trimming removed 4 bases at V and 7 bases at J, with 10 bases between. CDR3 length equals 12 residues. The germline V gene encodes CDR1 MDHEN and CDR2 SYDVKM. CDR3 coding DNA: TGTGCCAGCAGTTATGCGAGGAGTGGCTACACCTTC. Translated: CASSYARSGYTF.